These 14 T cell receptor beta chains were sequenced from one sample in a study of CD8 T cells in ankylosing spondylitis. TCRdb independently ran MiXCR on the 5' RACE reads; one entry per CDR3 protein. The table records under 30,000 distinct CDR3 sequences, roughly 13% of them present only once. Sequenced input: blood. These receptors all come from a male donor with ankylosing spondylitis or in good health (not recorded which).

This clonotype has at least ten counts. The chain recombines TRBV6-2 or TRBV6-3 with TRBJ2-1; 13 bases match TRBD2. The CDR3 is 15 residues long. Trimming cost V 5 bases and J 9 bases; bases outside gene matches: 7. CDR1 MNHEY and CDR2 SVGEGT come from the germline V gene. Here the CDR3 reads CASSQLAGGPSEQFF. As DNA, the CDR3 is TGTGCCAGCAGTCAACTAGCGGGAGGGCCCTCTGAGCAGTTCTTC.

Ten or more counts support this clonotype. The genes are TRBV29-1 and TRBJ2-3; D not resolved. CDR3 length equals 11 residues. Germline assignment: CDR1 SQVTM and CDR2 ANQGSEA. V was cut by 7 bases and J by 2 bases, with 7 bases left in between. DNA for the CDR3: TGCAGCGCGGCCACCACAGATACGCAGTATTTT. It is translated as CSAATTDTQYF.

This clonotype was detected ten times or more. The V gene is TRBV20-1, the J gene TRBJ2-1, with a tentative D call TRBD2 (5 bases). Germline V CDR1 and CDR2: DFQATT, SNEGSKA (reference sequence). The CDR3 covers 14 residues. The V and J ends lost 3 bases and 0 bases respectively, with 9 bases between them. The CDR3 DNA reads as TGCAGTGCTAGCGGGGTAAGCTCCTACAATGAGCAGTTCTTC. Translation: CSASGVSSYNEQFF.

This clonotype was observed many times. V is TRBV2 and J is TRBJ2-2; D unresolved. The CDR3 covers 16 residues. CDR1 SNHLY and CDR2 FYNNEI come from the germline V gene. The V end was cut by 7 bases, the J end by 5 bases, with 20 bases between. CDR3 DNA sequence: TGTGCCAGCAAAGTGAGTTCGGGCCGCCAGACCGGGGAGCTGTTTTTT. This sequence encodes CASKVSSGRQTGELFF.

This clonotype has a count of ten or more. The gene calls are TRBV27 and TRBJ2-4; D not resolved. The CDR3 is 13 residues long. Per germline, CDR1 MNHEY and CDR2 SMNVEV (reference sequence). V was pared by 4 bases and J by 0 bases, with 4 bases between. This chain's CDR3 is CASSSIAKNIQYF. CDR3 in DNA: TGTGCCAGCAGTTCTATAGCCAAAAACATTCAGTACTTC.

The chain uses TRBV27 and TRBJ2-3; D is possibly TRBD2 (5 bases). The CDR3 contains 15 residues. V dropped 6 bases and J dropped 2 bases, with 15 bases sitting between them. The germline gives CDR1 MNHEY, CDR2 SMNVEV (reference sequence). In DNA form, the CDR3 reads TGTGCCAGCAGCCGGAGAGGGATTCCCACAGATACGCAGTATTTT. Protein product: CASSRRGIPTDTQYF.

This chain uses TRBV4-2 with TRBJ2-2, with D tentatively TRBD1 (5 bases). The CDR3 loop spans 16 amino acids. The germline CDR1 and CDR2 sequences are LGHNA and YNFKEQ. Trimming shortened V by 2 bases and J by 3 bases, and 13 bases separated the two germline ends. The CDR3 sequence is CASSQKPDIYTGELFF. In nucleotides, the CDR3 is TGTGCCAGCAGCCAAAAACCGGACATTTACACCGGGGAGCTGTTTTTT.

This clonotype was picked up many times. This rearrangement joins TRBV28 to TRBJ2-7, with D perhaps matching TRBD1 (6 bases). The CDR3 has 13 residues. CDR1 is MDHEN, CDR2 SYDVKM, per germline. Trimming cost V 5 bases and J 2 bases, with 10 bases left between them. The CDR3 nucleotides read TGTGCCAGCAGTGGACAGCTCCCCTACGAGCAGTACTTC. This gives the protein CASSGQLPYEQYF.

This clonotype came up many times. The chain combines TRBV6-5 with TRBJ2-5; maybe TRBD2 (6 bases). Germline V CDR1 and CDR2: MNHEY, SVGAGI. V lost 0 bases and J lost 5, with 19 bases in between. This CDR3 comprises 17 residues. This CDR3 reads CASSYSMAGRSYETQYF. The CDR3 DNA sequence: TGTGCCAGCAGTTACTCGATGGCGGGGCGCAGCTATGAGACCCAGTACTTC.

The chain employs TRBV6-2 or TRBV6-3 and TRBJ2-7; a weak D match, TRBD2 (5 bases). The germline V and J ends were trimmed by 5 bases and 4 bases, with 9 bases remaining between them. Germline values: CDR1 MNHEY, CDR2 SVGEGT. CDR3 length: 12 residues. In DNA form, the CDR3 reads TGTGCCAGCAGTGACCGAGGGTACGAGCAGTACTTC. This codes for CASSDRGYEQYF.

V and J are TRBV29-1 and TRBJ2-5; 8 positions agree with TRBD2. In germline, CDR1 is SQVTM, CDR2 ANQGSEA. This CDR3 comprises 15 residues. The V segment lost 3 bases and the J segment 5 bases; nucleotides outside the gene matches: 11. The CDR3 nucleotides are TGCAGCGTTGACGACGGACGACTAGCGCGTGAGACCCAGTACTTC. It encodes CSVDDGRLARETQYF.

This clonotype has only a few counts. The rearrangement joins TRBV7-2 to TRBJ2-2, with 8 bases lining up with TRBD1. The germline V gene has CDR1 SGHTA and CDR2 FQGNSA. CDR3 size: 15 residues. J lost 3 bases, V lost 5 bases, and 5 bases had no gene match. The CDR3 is CASSEDRVYTGELFF. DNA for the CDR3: TGTGCCAGCAGCGAGGACAGGGTTTACACCGGGGAGCTGTTTTTT.

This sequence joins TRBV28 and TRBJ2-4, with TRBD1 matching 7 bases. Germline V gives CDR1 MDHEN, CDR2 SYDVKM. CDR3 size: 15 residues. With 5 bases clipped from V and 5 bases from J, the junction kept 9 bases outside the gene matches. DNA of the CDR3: TGTGCCAGCAGTCCTATCCACAGGGGCGAAAACATTCAGTACTTC. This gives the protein CASSPIHRGENIQYF.

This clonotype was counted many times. The CDR3 DNA sequence: TGTGCCAGCAGCCCTGGTTGGGGGGATGAGCAGTTCTTC. This gives the protein CASSPGWGDEQFF. V and J are TRBV11-2 and TRBJ2-1, with D tentatively TRBD2 (6 bases). CDR1 SGHAT and CDR2 FQNNGV come from the germline V gene. The ends were cut back, 5 bases at V and 8 bases at J, with 13 bases in the middle. CDR3 length equals 13 residues.